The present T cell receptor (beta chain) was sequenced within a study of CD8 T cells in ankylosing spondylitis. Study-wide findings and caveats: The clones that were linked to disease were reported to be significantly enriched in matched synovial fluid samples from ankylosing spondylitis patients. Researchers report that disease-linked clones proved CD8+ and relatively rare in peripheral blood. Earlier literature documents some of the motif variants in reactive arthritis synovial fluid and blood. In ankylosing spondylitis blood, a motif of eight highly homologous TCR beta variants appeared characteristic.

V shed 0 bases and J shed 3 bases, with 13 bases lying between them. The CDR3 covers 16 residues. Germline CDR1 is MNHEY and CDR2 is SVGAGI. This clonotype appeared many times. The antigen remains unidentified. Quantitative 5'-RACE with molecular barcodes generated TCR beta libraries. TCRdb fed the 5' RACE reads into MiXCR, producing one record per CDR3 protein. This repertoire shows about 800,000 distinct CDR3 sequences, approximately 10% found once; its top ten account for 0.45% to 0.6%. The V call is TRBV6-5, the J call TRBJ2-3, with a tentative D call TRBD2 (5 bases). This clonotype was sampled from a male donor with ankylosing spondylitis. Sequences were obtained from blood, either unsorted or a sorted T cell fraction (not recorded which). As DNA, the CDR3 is TGTGCCAGCAGTTACTCGAGAGGGAAGTGGACAGATACGCAGTATTTT. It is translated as CASSYSRGKWTDTQYF.